The sequence of this T cell receptor beta chain was determined in a study of blood T cells in healthy people across ages. The authors ran a second PCR of 7 to 11 cycles using a sample-barcoded 5' primer and a J-beta primer mix. A single record per CDR3 protein comes from TCRdb applying MiXCR to the 5' RACE reads. The table shows about 1.7 million distinct CDR3 sequences, with about 30% occurring only once. This clonotype appeared a few times. Sequenced material: blood. The sequence was obtained from a woman aged 30 to 39 in good health.

CDR3 bases: TGCGCCAGCAGCCCCGCCTGGACTAGCGGGGGGCCCACAGATACGCAGTATTTT. Its protein is CASSPAWTSGGPTDTQYF. The chain carries TRBV4-1 and TRBJ2-3; TRBD2 matches 14 bases. Germline CDR1 and CDR2: MGHRA and YSYEKL. The junction had 8 bases not matched to a gene; V was cut back by 4 bases and J by 2 bases. The CDR3 loop spans 18 amino acids.